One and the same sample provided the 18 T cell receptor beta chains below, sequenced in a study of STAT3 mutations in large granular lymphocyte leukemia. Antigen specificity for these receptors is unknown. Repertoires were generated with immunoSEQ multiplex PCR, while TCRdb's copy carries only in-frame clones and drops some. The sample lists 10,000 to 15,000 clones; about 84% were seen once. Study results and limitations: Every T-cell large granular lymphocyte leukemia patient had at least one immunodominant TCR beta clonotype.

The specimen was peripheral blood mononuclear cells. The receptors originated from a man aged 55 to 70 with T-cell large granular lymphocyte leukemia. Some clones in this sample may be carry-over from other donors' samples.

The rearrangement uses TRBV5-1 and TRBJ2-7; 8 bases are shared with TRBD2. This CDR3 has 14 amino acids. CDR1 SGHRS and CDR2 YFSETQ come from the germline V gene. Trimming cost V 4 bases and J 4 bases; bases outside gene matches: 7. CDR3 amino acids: CASSRGGTQYEQYF. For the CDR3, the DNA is TGCGCCAGCAGCCGGGGGGGGACGCAATACGAGCAGTACTTC.

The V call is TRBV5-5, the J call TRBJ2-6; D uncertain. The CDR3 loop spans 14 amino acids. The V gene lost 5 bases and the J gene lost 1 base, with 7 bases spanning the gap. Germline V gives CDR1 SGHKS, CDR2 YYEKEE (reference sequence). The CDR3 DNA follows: TGTGCCAGCAGTCCGACATCTGGGGCCAACGTCCTGACTTTC. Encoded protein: CASSPTSGANVLTF.

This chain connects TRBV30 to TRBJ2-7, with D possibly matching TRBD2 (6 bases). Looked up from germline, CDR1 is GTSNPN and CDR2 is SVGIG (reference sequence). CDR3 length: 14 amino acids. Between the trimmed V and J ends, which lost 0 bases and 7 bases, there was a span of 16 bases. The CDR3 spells CAWSVVAGAGEQYF. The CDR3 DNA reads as TGTGCCTGGAGTGTAGTGGCTGGTGCGGGGGAGCAGTACTTC.

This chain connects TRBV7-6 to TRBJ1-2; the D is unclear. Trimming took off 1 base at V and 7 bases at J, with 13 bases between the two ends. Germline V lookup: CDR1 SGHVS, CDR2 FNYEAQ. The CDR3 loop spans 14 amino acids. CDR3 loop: CASSLGSLSSGYTF. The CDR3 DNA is TGTGCCAGCAGCTTAGGTTCTCTATCGTCTGGCTACACCTTC.

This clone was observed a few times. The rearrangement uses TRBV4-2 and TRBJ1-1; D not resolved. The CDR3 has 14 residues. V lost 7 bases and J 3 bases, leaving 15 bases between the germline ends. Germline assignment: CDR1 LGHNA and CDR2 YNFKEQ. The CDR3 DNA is TGTGCCAGCACCCCTCTAGCTTTAGACACTGAAGCTTTCTTT. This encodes CASTPLALDTEAFF.

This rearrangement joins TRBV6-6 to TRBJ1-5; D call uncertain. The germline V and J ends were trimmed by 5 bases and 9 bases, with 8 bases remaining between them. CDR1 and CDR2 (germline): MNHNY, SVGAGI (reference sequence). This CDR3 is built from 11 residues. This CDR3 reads CASSPRGPQHF. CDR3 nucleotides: TGTGCCAGCAGTCCCAGAGGGCCCCAGCATTTT.

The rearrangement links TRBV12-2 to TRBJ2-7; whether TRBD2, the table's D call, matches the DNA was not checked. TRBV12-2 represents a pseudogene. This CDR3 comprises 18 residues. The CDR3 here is CASRMTGKSSGGLYEQYF. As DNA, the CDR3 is TGTGCAAGTCGCATGACAGGGAAGAGTAGCGGGGGCCTCTACGAGCAGTACTTC.

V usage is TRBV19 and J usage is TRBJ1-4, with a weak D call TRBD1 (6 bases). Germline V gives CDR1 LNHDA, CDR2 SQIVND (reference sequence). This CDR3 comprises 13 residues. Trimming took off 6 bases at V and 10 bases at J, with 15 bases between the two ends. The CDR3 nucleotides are TGTGCCAGTAGAAACGACAGGATAGGAAAACTGTTTTTT. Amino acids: CASRNDRIGKLFF.

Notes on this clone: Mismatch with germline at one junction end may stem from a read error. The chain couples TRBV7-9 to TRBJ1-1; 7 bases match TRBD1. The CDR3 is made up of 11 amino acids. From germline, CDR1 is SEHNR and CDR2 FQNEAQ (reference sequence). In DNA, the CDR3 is TGTGCCACCAGCACAGGGGCTGAAGCTTTCTTT. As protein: CATSTGAEAFF. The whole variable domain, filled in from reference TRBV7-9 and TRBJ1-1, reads DTGVSQNPRHKITKRGQNVTFRCDPISEHNRLYWYRQTLGQGPEFLTYFQNEAQLEKSRLLSDRFSAERPKGSFSTLEIQRTEQGDSAMYLCATSTGAEAFFGQGTRLTVV.

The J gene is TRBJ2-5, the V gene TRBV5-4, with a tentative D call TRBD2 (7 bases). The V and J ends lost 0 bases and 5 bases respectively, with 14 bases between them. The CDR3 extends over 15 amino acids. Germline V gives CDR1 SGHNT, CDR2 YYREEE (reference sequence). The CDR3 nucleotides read TGTGCCAGCAGCTTGGTTCGGGGGGCGAAGGAGACCCAGTACTTC. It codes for CASSLVRGAKETQYF.

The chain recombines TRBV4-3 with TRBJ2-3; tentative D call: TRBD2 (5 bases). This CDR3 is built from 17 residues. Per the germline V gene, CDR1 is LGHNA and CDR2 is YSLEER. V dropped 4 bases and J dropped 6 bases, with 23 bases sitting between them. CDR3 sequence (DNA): TGCGCCAGCAGCCGGAATCCAGCGCCGGGGATAATGGATACGCAGTATTTT. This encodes CASSRNPAPGIMDTQYF.

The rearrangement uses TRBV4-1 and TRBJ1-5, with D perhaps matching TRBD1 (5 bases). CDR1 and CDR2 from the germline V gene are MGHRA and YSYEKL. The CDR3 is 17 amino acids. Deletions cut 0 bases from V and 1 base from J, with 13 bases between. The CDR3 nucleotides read TGCGCCAGCAGCCAAGAAGGGACCCGAGGAAGCAATCAGCCCCAGCATTTT. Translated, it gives CASSQEGTRGSNQPQHF.

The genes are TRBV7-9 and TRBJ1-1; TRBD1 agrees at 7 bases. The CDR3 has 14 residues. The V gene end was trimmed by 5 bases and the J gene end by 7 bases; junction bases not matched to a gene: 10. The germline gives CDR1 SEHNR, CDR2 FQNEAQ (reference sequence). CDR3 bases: TGTGCCAGCAGCCCTCGGGGGACAGTGGATGAAGCTTTCTTT. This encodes CASSPRGTVDEAFF.

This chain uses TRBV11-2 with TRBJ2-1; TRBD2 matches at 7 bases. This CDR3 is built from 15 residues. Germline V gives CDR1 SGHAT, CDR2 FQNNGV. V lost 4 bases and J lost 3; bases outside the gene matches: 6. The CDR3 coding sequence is TGTGCCAGCAGCTCGCGGGAGAACTACTACAATGAGCAGTTCTTC. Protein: CASSSRENYYNEQFF.

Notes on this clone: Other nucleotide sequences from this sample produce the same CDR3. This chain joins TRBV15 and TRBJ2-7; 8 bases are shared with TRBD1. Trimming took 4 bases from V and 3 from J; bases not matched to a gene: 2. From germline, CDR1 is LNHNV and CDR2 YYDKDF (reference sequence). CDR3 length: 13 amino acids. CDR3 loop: CATSTGQGYEQYF. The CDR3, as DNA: TGTGCCACCAGCACCGGACAGGGCTACGAGCAGTACTTC. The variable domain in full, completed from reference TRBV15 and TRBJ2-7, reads DAMVIQNPRYQVTQFGKPVTLSCSQTLNHNVMYWYQQKSSQAPKLLFHYYDKDFNNEADTPDNFQSRRPNTSFCFLDIRSPGLGDTAMYLCATSTGQGYEQYFGPGTRLTVT.

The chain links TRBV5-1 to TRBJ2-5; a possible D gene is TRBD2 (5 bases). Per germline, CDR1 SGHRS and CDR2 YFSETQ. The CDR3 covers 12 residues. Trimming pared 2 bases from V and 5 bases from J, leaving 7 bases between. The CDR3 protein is CASSLPGETQYF. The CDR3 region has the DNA TGCGCCAGCAGCTTACCGGGGGAGACCCAGTACTTC.

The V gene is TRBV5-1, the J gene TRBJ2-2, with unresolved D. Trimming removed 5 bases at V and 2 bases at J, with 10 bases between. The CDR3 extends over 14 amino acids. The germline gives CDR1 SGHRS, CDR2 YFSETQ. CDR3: CASRAMGNTGELFF. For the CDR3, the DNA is TGCGCCAGCAGGGCCATGGGTAACACCGGGGAGCTGTTTTTT.

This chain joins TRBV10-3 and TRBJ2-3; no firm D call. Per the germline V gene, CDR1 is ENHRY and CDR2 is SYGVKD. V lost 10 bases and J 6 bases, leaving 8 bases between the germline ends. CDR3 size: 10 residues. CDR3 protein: CATLDDTQYF. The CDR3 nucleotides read TGTGCCACCCTCGATGATACGCAGTATTTT.